This T cell receptor beta chain derives from a study of blood T cell repertoires in COVID-19. V gave up 4 bases and J gave up 7 bases; unmatched junction bases: 5. Germline CDR1 is SGHNT and CDR2 is YYREEE (reference sequence). CDR3 length: 14 residues. The assay was immunoSEQ multiplex PCR, and TCRdb's table has in-frame clones only and misses some. The sample lists approximately 150,000 clones; around 89% were seen once. The source is a man in his forties or fifties with active or convalescent COVID-19. The chain links TRBV5-4 to TRBJ2-1; 10 positions agree with TRBD2. Input material: peripheral blood. The CDR3 region is CASSDTLAGNEQFF. The CDR3 nucleotides read TGTGCCAGCAGCGACACACTAGCGGGGAATGAGCAGTTCTTC.